The 25 T cell receptor beta chains presented below share a single source sample, sequenced in a study of beta chain features in type 1 diabetes (dated by TCRdb to about 2018). The library relied on the immunoSEQ multiplex PCR assay. The entire isolated RNA was reverse transcribed using the High Capacity cDNA Reverse Transcription Kit, and thus expressed TCRB transcripts were sequenced. Drawn from immuneACCESS, this table holds only the in-frame rearrangements with V and J called that TCRdb kept. Clones are partly lost; checked studies trace under half to an unresolved V gene and leave the rest unexplained. This sample gives 250,000 to 350,000 clones in total; around 13% of them show up just once. The ten biggest clones cover approximately 6.7% of the sample. The sample consisted of central memory CD4+ T cells from blood. The source of these receptors is a man younger than 45 in good health.

Comments on this clone: This sample includes further DNA sequences coding for the same CDR3. J is TRBJ2-5 and V is TRBV9, with D perhaps TRBD2 (5 bases). Trimming pared 0 bases from V and 5 bases from J, leaving 5 bases between. This CDR3 contains 12 residues. Germline values: CDR1 SGDLS, CDR2 YYNGEE. For the CDR3, the DNA is TGTGCCAGCAGCGTAGGCGGGGAGACCCAGTACTTC. Encoded protein: CASSVGGETQYF.

In this sample, this clone turned up a few times. Different DNA sequences within this sample yield the same CDR3. The chain links TRBV19 to TRBJ2-1; 11 bases are shared with TRBD2. The germline gives CDR1 LNHDA, CDR2 SQIVND (reference sequence). The J segment lost 7 bases and the V segment lost 5 bases, leaving 7 bases of the junction unmatched. The CDR3 is 15 amino acids. Here the CDR3 reads CASSRSSSGGNEQFF. The CDR3 region has the DNA TGTGCCAGTAGTCGCTCCTCTAGCGGGGGGAATGAGCAGTTCTTC.

The rearrangement uses TRBV7-2 and TRBJ2-1; 9 nucleotides line up with TRBD1. Germline V CDR1 and CDR2: SGHTA, FQGNSA. CDR3 length equals 14 residues. J was trimmed by 7 bases and V by 4 bases; bases with no gene match: 5. The DNA of the CDR3 is TGTGCCAGCAGCTCCGGGACAGGGACGAATGAGCAGTTCTTC. Translating it yields CASSSGTGTNEQFF.

This clone was observed a few times. The rearrangement links TRBV7-9 to TRBJ1-1; D unresolved. Germline V gene lookup returns CDR1 SEHNR and CDR2 FQNEAQ (reference sequence). This CDR3 comprises 15 residues. V lost 4 bases and J lost 1, with 13 bases in between. DNA of the CDR3: TGTGCCAGCAGCTGGCTCTCGGTCCCGAACACTGAAGCTTTCTTT. Protein: CASSWLSVPNTEAFF.

V usage is TRBV7-7 and J usage is TRBJ1-2, with TRBD1 matching 10 bases. The V gene's germline CDR1 is SSHAT and CDR2 FNYEAQ (reference sequence). V trimming: 5 bases; J trimming: 6 bases; junction bases outside the gene matches: 6. The CDR3 covers 14 residues. CDR3 sequence reads: CASSPGTGEDGYTF. The CDR3, as DNA: TGTGCCAGCAGCCCGGGGACAGGGGAAGATGGCTACACCTTC. The whole variable domain, remainder taken from reference TRBV7-7 and TRBJ1-2, is GAGVSQSPRYKVTKRGQDVTLRCDPISSHATLYWYQQALGQGPEFLTYFNYEAQPDKSGLPSDRFSAERPEGSISTLTIQRTEQRDSAMYRCASSPGTGEDGYTFGSGTRLTVV.

This clone was found a few times. Other nucleotide sequences in the sample specify the same CDR3. The chain employs TRBV10-3 and TRBJ1-5, with D possibly TRBD1 on 6 matching bases. This CDR3 has 13 amino acids. Germline V lookup: CDR1 ENHRY, CDR2 SYGVKD. The V end was cut by 4 bases, the J end by 6 bases, with 10 bases between. This CDR3 reads CAISGGASQPQHF. The DNA for the CDR3 is TGTGCCATCAGTGGGGGGGCCAGTCAGCCCCAGCATTTT.

This clone was seen more than once but under ten times. J is TRBJ2-3 and V is TRBV7-2; D unresolved. In germline, CDR1 is SGHTA, CDR2 FQGNSA. CDR3 length: 14 residues. Trimming removed 5 bases from V and 4 bases from J, with 13 bases in between. The CDR3 sequence: CASSTPRKADTQYF. In nucleotides, the CDR3 is TGTGCCAGCAGCACCCCAAGGAAGGCAGATACGCAGTATTTT.

There are a few counts of this clone. The chain carries TRBV6-1 and TRBJ2-6; D call uncertain. Per germline, CDR1 MNHNS and CDR2 SASEGT. Trimming removed 5 bases at V and 0 bases at J, with 2 bases between. The CDR3 covers 13 residues. CDR3 DNA: TGTGCCAGCAGTTACTCTGGGGCCAACGTCCTGACTTTC. It is translated as CASSYSGANVLTF.

The genes are TRBV7-2 and TRBJ2-2, with D perhaps given as TRBD1 or TRBD2 (5 bases each). CDR3 length equals 15 residues. Germline CDR1 and CDR2: SGHTA and FQGNSA. Trimming removed 3 bases from V and 4 bases from J, with 12 bases in between. For the CDR3, the DNA is TGTGCCAGCAGCTTGCGAAGGGACCTCACCGGGGAGCTGTTTTTT. It translates to CASSLRRDLTGELFF. The full variable domain, with the rest looked up from reference TRBV7-2 and TRBJ2-2, is GAGVSQSPSNKVTEKGKDVELRCDPISGHTALYWYRQSLGQGLEFLIYFQGNSAPDKSGLPSDRFSAERTGGSVSTLTIQRTQQEDSAVYLCASSLRRDLTGELFFGEGSRLTVL.

This clone has more than one count but fewer than ten. The chain has TRBV7-6 and TRBJ2-7, with TRBD1 identical over 7 bases. The V gene end was trimmed by 1 base and the J gene end by 4 bases; junction bases not matched to a gene: 10. Germline V lookup: CDR1 SGHVS, CDR2 FNYEAQ. This CDR3 region has 16 residues. CDR3 in DNA: TGTGCCAGCAGCTTAGGACAGGGAAGAGGTTCGTACGAGCAGTACTTC. Protein sequence: CASSLGQGRGSYEQYF. Combining the CDR3 with reference TRBV7-6 and TRBJ2-7 gives the whole variable domain GAGVSQSPRYKVTKRGQDVALRCDPISGHVSLYWYRQALGQGPEFLTYFNYEAQQDKSGLPNDRFSAERPEGSISTLTIQRTEQRDSAMYRCASSLGQGRGSYEQYFGPGTRLTVT.

This chain links TRBV12-5 with TRBJ2-1; 11 bases map to TRBD2. From germline, CDR1 is LGHNT and CDR2 FRNRAP. Trimming cost V 5 bases and J 4 bases; bases outside gene matches: 4. The CDR3 covers 15 residues. The CDR3 DNA follows: TGTGCTAGTGGTATGGGACTAGCGGCTTACAATGAGCAGTTCTTC. Protein: CASGMGLAAYNEQFF.

About this clone: The junction shows a germline mismatch at one end, possibly a read error. The sample carries other DNA sequences with the same CDR3. V is TRBV7-2 and J is TRBJ1-2, with 8 bases lining up with TRBD1. In germline, CDR1 is SGHTA, CDR2 FQGNSA. CDR3 length: 14 residues. The CDR3 DNA sequence: TGTGCCAGCAGTTTAGACAGGGGTAACTATGGCTACACCTTC. It encodes CASSLDRGNYGYTF. Full variable domain (rest looked up from reference TRBV7-2 and TRBJ1-2): GAGVSQSPSNKVTEKGKDVELRCDPISGHTALYWYRQSLGQGLEFLIYFQGNSAPDKSGLPSDRFSAERTGGSVSTLTIQRTQQEDSAVYLCASSLDRGNYGYTFGSGTRLTVV.

This chain links TRBV2 with TRBJ2-1, with 8 nucleotides matching TRBD1. The CDR3 spans 13 residues. Unmatched junction bases numbered 3, after V lost 5 bases and J lost 6 bases. From germline, CDR1 is SNHLY and CDR2 FYNNEI. CDR3 amino acids: CASSPGQGNEQFF. CDR3 nucleotides: TGTGCCAGCAGTCCTGGACAGGGCAATGAGCAGTTCTTC.

This chain uses TRBV2 with TRBJ1-5; TRBD1 is a possible D gene (6 bases). The CDR3 has 14 amino acids. The germline gives CDR1 SNHLY, CDR2 FYNNEI. Trimming pared 3 bases from V and 4 bases from J, leaving 10 bases between. CDR3 bases: TGTGCCAGCAGTGAGGGGCAGGGGAATCAGCCCCAGCATTTT. Its protein product is CASSEGQGNQPQHF. Together with reference TRBV2 and TRBJ1-5, the CDR3 gives the full variable domain: EPEVTQTPSHQVTQMGQEVILRCVPISNHLYFYWYRQILGQKVEFLVSFYNNEISEKSEIFDDQFSVERPDGSNFTLKIRSTKLEDSAMYFCASSEGQGNQPQHFGDGTRLSIL.

The chain is built from TRBV6-5 and TRBJ1-1; D is unclear. The V end lost 6 bases, the J end lost 5 bases, and 10 bases lay between the germline ends. This CDR3 comprises 12 residues. The germline V gene encodes CDR1 MNHEY and CDR2 SVGAGI. Here the CDR3 DNA reads TGTGCCAGCAGAACGAGGTTGACTGAAGCTTTCTTT. Translated, it gives CASRTRLTEAFF.

The chain uses TRBV5-1 and TRBJ2-7; no clear D gene. Germline loops: CDR1 SGHRS, CDR2 YFSETQ. V was pared by 3 bases and J by 0 bases, with 16 bases between. The CDR3 totals 16 residues. CDR3 amino acids: CASSWGSSSSSYEQYF. CDR3 DNA: TGCGCCAGCAGCTGGGGTTCGTCCTCGAGCTCCTACGAGCAGTACTTC.

CDR3 bases: TGTGCCAGCAGCTTAGATCCGAGGGATTCACCCCTCCACTTT. As protein: CASSLDPRDSPLHF. The chain carries TRBV11-3 and TRBJ1-6, with D unresolved. Trimming took off 0 bases at V and 8 bases at J, with 8 bases between the two ends. Germline V gene lookup returns CDR1 SGHNT and CDR2 YENEEA. CDR3 length: 14 amino acids.

V and J are TRBV11-3 and TRBJ1-1; perhaps TRBD1 as D (6 bases). V lost 1 base and J lost 5, with 11 bases in between. The CDR3 runs to 14 residues. In germline, CDR1 is SGHNT, CDR2 YENEEA. CDR3 in amino acids: CASSLADRTTEAFF. The CDR3 region has the DNA TGTGCCAGCAGCTTAGCAGACAGGACAACTGAAGCTTTCTTT.

The V call is TRBV5-1, the J call TRBJ2-5; D is perhaps TRBD1 (6 bases). CDR3 length: 13 residues. CDR1 is SGHRS, CDR2 YFSETQ, per germline. Trimming removed 2 bases from V and 3 bases from J, with 8 bases in between. The CDR3 DNA reads as TGCGCCAGCAGCTTCCGACAGGAAGAGACCCAGTACTTC. Protein product: CASSFRQEETQYF.

The sample holds a few counts of this clone. V is TRBV15 and J is TRBJ2-1, with 7 bases lining up with TRBD2. CDR1 is LNHNV, CDR2 YYDKDF, per germline (reference sequence). This CDR3 comprises 14 residues. The trim removed 5 bases at V and 7 bases at J, leaving 8 bases unmatched. The CDR3 here is CATSSAAGRNEQFF. The CDR3 DNA reads TGTGCCACCAGCTCCGCAGCGGGGCGGAATGAGCAGTTCTTC. The full variable domain, in which reference TRBV15 and TRBJ2-1 provide the parts outside the CDR3, is DAMVIQNPRYQVTQFGKPVTLSCSQTLNHNVMYWYQQKSSQAPKLLFHYYDKDFNNEADTPDNFQSRRPNTSFCFLDIRSPGLGDTAMYLCATSSAAGRNEQFFGPGTRLTVL.

This clone was seen more than once but under ten times. J is TRBJ2-3 and V is TRBV19; TRBD2 matches 7 bases. Germline CDR1 and CDR2: LNHDA and SQIVND (reference sequence). This CDR3 is built from 15 residues. The junction had 3 bases not matched to a gene; V was cut back by 3 bases and J by 0 bases. CDR3 residues: CASSILAASTDTQYF. In DNA form, the CDR3 reads TGTGCCAGTAGTATCCTAGCGGCGAGCACAGATACGCAGTATTTT.

The rearrangement joins TRBV7-9 to TRBJ2-2; D not certain. Germline V gene lookup returns CDR1 SEHNR and CDR2 FQNEAQ (reference sequence). The CDR3 is 11 amino acids. V was cut by 2 bases and J by 7 bases, with 2 bases left in between. The CDR3 protein is CASSLNGELFF. For the CDR3, the DNA is TGTGCCAGCAGCTTAAACGGGGAGCTGTTTTTT.

This clone occurred a few times. The rearrangement links TRBV19 to TRBJ2-7; 7 bases are shared with TRBD1. Per germline, CDR1 LNHDA and CDR2 SQIVND (reference sequence). The CDR3 loop spans 12 amino acids. The ends lost 8 bases at V and 3 bases at J; junction bases unmatched: 4. CDR3 nucleotide sequence: TGTGCCAGTGGGACAGCCGGCTACGAGCAGTACTTC. It codes for CASGTAGYEQYF.

This clone was detected a few times. This chain links TRBV6-1 with TRBJ1-2; D perhaps matches TRBD1 (5 bases). This CDR3 has 15 residues. CDR1 MNHNS and CDR2 SASEGT come from the germline V gene. Trimming took 4 bases from V and 0 from J, leaving 12 bases between them. The CDR3 DNA reads as TGTGCCAGCAGTGTGGGGGGACCCTCTAACTATGGCTACACCTTC. Its translation: CASSVGGPSNYGYTF.

This clone was observed a few times. This chain links TRBV28 with TRBJ1-1, with unresolved D. V dropped 6 bases and J dropped 4 bases, with 12 bases sitting between them. The germline gives CDR1 MDHEN, CDR2 SYDVKM. The CDR3 covers 13 residues. In nucleotides, the CDR3 is TGTGCCAGCAGATCTGACCCGTGCACTGAAGCTTTCTTT. Translated: CASRSDPCTEAFF.